Listed below are T cell receptor beta chains from one sample, sequenced in a study of blood T cell repertoires in COVID-19. The table came from immunoSEQ multiplex PCR; TCRdb's copy has only in-frame clones and leaves some out. This table has hundreds of thousands of clones, 86% appearing once. Sequenced sample: peripheral blood. These receptors were collected from a woman older than 75 with COVID-19, enrolled during active disease. Each CDR3 is given with its conserved first and last residue. Fields, in order: D gene, clone size, CDR3 length, J gene, V gene, CDR3 DNA, CDR3 protein. The D gene is left open where the match is weak. A clone size is listed for some rows: how often the clone was seen (once, few, many), or a class if it is expanded.

TRBD1 | once | 15 | TRBJ1-4 | TRBV5-5 | TGTGCCAGCAGCCTCCCCGGGACAGGGGTTGAAAAACTGTTTTTT | CASSLPGTGVEKLFF
TRBD1 | - | 16 | TRBJ1-4 | TRBV15 | TGTGCCACCAGCCGTCCGCCGGGACAGGGGGATGAAAAACTGTTTTTT | CATSRPPGQGDEKLFF
TRBD2 | - | 16 | TRBJ2-1 | TRBV27 | TGTGCCACCAGTACCTTCGGGGGGGCCGGTCATAATGAGCAGTTCTTC | CATSTFGGAGHNEQFF
- | - | 15 | TRBJ2-2 | TRBV6-5 | TGTGCCAGCAGTTACCAGGACAGGAACACCGGGGAGCTGTTTTTT | CASSYQDRNTGELFF
TRBD1 | few | 15 | TRBJ1-2 | TRBV6-5 | TGTGCCAGCAGTAGAGGGACAGGGACGCAGTATGGCTACACCTTC | CASSRGTGTQYGYTF
- | - | 13 | TRBJ2-1 | TRBV29-1 | TGCAGCGTTGCCAGGTACTCCTACAATGAGCAGTTCTTC | CSVARYSYNEQFF
- | once | 9 | TRBJ1-2 | TRBV29-1 | TGCAGCGTTGATGGGGAGGACACCTTC | CSVDGEDTF
- | once | 15 | TRBJ2-3 | TRBV7-2 | TGTGCCAGCAGCTTAGTAGTCCTCCCCACAGATACGCAGTATTTT | CASSLVVLPTDTQYF
- | - | 14 | TRBJ1-1 | TRBV6-5 | TGTGCCAGCAGAAGAGGGGGGGAAGACACTGAAGCTTTCTTT | CASRRGGEDTEAFF
TRBD1 | few | 15 | TRBJ1-1 | TRBV28 | TGTGCCAGCAGTACTACGGGGACAGCGAACACTGAAGCTTTCTTT | CASSTTGTANTEAFF